This T cell receptor (beta chain) came from a study of blood T cell repertoires in COVID-19. Repertoires were generated with immunoSEQ multiplex PCR, while TCRdb's copy carries only in-frame clones and drops some. Of approximately 290,000 clones listed, around nine tenths are singletons. Trimming stripped 5 bases from V and 0 bases from J, with 11 bases between. CDR1 is MDHEN and CDR2 is SYDVKM in the germline V gene. The CDR3 extends over 15 amino acids. Sequencing input: peripheral blood. This sequence was found in a woman aged 30 to 39 with COVID-19, enrolled during active disease. The chain has TRBV28 and TRBJ1-3; D gene ambiguous. CDR3: CASSLGGSSGNTIYF. The DNA of the CDR3 is TGTGCCAGCAGTCTGGGTGGGAGCTCTGGAAACACCATATATTTT.